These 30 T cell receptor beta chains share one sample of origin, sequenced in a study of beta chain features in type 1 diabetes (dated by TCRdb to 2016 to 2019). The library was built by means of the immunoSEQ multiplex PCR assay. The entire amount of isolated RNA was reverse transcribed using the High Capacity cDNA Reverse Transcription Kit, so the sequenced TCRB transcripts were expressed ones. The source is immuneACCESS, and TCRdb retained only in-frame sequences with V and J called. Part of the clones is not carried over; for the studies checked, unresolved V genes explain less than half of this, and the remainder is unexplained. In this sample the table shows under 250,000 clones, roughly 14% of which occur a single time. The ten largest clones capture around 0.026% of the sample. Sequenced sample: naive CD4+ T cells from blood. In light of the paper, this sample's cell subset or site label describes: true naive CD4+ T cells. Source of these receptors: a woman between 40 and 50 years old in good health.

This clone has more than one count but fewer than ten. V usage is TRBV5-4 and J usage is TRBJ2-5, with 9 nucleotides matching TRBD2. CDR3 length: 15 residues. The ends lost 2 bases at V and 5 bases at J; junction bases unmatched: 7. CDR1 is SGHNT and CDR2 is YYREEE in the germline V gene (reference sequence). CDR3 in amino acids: CASSFRRGGRETQYF. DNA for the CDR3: TGTGCCAGCAGCTTTCGGCGGGGGGGCCGGGAGACCCAGTACTTC.

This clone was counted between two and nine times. The CDR3 coding sequence is TGTGCCAGCAGTCTACGTGGAGGAGAAGCTTTCTTT. Translating gives CASSLRGGEAFF. The chain employs TRBV2 and TRBJ1-1, with D unclear. CDR1 and CDR2 from the germline V gene are SNHLY and FYNNEI. Trimming took 5 bases from V and 8 from J, leaving 12 bases between them. The CDR3 totals 12 residues.

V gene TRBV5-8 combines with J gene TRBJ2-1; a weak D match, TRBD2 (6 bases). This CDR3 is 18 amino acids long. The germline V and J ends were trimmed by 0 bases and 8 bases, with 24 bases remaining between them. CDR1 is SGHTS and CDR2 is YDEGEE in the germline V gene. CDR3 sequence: CASSLVVSSGFLVYEQFF. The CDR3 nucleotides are TGTGCCAGCAGCTTGGTGGTGTCCAGCGGGTTCCTCGTCTATGAGCAGTTCTTC.

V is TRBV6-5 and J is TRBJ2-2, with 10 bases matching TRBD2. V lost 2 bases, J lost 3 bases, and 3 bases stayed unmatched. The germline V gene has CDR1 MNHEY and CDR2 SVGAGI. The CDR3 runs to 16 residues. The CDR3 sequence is CASSYLTSGYTGELFF. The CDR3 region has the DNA TGTGCCAGCAGTTACCTGACTAGCGGGTACACCGGGGAGCTGTTTTTT.

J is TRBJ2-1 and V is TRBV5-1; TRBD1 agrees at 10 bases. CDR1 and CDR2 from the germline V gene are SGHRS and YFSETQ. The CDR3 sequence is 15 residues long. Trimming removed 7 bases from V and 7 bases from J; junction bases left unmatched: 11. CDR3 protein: CASSGLGTGDNEQFF. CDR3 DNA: TGCGCCAGCTCCGGTTTAGGGACAGGGGATAATGAGCAGTTCTTC. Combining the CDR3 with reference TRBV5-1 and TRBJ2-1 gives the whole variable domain KAGVTQTPRYLIKTRGQQVTLSCSPISGHRSVSWYQQTPGQGLQFLFEYFSETQRNKGNFPGRFSGRQFSNSRSEMNVSTLELGDSALYLCASSGLGTGDNEQFFGPGTRLTVL.

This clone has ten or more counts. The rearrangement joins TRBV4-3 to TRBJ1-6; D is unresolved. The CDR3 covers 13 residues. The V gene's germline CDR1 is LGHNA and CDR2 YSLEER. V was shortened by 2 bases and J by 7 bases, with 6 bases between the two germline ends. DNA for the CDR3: TGCGCCAGCAGCCAACTTGGCAATTCACCCCTCCACTTT. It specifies CASSQLGNSPLHF.

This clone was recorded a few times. CDR3 in amino acids: CATADRPMGYTF. The CDR3 bases are TGTGCCACTGCCGACAGACCTATGGGGTACACCTTC. This chain uses TRBV6-5 with TRBJ1-2; perhaps TRBD1 as D (5 bases). Trimming cost V 10 bases and J 11 bases, with 20 bases left between them. The CDR3 is 12 amino acids. Germline lookup yields CDR1 MNHEY and CDR2 SVGAGI.

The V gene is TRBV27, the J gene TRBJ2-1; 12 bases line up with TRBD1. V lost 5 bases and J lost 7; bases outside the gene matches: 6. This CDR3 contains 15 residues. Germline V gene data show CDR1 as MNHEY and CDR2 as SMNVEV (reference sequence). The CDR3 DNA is TGTGCCAGCAGTGGGACAGGGGGCCCGGGGAATGAGCAGTTCTTC. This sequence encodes CASSGTGGPGNEQFF.

CDR3 in amino acids: CAISEPGQGVYAKNIQYF. DNA of the CDR3: TGTGCCATCAGTGAGCCCGGACAGGGGGTTTATGCCAAAAACATTCAGTACTTC. The chain has TRBV10-3 and TRBJ2-4; TRBD1 matches at 10 bases. Germline V CDR1 and CDR2: ENHRY, SYGVKD. The V segment lost 2 bases and the J segment 1 base; nucleotides outside the gene matches: 8. This CDR3 is 18 amino acids long.

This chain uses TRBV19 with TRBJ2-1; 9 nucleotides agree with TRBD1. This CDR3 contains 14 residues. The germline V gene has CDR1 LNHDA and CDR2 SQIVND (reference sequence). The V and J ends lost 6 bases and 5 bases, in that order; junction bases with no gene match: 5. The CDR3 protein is CASRGGTGNNEQFF. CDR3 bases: TGTGCCAGTAGGGGTGGGACAGGGAACAATGAGCAGTTCTTC.

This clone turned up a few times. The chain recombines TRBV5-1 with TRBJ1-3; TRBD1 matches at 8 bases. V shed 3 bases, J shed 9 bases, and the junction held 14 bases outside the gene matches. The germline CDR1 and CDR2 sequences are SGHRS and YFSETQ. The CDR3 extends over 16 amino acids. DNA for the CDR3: TGCGCCAGCAGCTACGACACAGGGGGAGTTGGAGGCACCATATATTTT. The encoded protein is CASSYDTGGVGGTIYF.

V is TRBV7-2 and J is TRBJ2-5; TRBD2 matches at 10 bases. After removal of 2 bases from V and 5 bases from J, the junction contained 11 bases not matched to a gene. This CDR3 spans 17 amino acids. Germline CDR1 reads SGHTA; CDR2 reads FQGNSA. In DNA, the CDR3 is TGTGCCAGCAGCTTAACCCGCTGGACTAGCGGCGGGGAGACCCAGTACTTC. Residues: CASSLTRWTSGGETQYF.

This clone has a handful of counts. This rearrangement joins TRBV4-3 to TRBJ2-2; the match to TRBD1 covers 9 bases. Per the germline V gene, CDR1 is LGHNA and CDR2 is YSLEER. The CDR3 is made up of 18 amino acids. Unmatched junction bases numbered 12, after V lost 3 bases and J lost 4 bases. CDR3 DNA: TGCGCCAGCAGCCAGGGGTACCCGGGACAGGGAACCACCGGGGAGCTGTTTTTT. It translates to CASSQGYPGQGTTGELFF.

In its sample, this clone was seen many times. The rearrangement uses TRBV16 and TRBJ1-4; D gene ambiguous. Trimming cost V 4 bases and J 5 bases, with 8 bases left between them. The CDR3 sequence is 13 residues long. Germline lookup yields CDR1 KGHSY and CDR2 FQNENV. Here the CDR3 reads CASSRLANEKLFF. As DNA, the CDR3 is TGTGCCAGCAGCCGCTTAGCCAATGAAAAACTGTTTTTT.

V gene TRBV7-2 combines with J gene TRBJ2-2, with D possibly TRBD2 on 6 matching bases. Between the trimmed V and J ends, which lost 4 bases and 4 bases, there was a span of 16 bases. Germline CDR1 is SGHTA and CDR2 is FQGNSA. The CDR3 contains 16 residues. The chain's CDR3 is CASSSRTPGGTGELFF. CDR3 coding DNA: TGTGCCAGCAGCTCGAGGACCCCCGGGGGCACCGGGGAGCTGTTTTTT. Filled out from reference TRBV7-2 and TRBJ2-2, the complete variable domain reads GAGVSQSPSNKVTEKGKDVELRCDPISGHTALYWYRQSLGQGLEFLIYFQGNSAPDKSGLPSDRFSAERTGGSVSTLTIQRTQQEDSAVYLCASSSRTPGGTGELFFGEGSRLTVL.

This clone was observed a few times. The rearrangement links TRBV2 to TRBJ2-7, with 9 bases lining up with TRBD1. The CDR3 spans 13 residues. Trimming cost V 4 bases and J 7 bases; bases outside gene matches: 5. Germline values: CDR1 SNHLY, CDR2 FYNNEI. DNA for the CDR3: TGTGCCAGCAGTGTCTGGACAGGGGATGAGCAGTACTTC. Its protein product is CASSVWTGDEQYF.

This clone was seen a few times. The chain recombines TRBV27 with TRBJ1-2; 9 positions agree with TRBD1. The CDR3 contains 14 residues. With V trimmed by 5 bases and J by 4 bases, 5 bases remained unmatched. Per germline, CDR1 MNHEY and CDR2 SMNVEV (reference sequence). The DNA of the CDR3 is TGTGCCAGCAGTACTCAGACAGGGGGCTATGGCTACACCTTC. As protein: CASSTQTGGYGYTF.

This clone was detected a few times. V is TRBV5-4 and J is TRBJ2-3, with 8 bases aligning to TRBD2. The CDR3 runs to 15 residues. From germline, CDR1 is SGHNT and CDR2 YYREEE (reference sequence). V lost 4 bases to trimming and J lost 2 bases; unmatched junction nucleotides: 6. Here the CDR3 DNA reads TGTGCCAGCAGCCCCGGGACTAGGTCCACAGATACGCAGTATTTT. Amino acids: CASSPGTRSTDTQYF.

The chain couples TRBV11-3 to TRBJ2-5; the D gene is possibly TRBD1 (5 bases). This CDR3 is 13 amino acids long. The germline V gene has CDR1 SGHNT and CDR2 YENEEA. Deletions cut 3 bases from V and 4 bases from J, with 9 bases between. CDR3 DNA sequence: TGTGCCAGCAGCTTGGGGCCGGGAGAGACCCAGTACTTC. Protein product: CASSLGPGETQYF.

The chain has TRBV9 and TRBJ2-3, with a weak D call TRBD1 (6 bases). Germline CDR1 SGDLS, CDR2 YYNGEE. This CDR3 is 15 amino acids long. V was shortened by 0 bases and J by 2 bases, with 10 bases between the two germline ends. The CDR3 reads CASSVVVGATDTQYF. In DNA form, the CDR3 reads TGTGCCAGCAGCGTAGTAGTGGGGGCCACAGATACGCAGTATTTT. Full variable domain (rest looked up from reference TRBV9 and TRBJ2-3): DSGVTQTPKHLITATGQRVTLRCSPRSGDLSVYWYQQSLDQGLQFLIQYYNGEERAKGNILERFSAQQFPDLHSELNLSSLELGDSALYFCASSVVVGATDTQYFGPGTRLTVL.

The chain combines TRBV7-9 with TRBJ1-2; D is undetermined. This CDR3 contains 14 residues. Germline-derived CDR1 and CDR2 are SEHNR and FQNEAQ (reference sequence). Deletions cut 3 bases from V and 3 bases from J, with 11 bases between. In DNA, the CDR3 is TGTGCCAGCAGCTTTGAGGTTCGGGACTATGGCTACACCTTC. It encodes CASSFEVRDYGYTF.

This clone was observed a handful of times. The CDR3 nucleotides read TGTGCCAGCAGCTTACTATCCGGCAGAGGAGCTGAAGCTTTCTTT. Its protein is CASSLLSGRGAEAFF. The V gene is TRBV7-9, the J gene TRBJ1-1; D is undetermined. Germline assignment: CDR1 SEHNR and CDR2 FQNEAQ (reference sequence). V dropped 2 bases and J dropped 6 bases, with 16 bases sitting between them. The CDR3 loop spans 15 amino acids.

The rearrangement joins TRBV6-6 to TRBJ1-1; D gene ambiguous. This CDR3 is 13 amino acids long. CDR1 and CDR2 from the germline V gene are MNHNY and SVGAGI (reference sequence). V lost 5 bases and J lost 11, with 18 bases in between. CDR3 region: CASSTRLWEDAFF. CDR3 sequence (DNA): TGTGCCAGCAGTACCCGACTTTGGGAGGACGCTTTCTTT.

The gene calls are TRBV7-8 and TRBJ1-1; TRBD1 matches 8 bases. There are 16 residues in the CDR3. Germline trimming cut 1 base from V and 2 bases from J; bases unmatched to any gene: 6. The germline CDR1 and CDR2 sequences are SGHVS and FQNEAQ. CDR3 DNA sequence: TGTGCCAGCAGCTTAGTTCGGACAGGGTTAAACACTGAAGCTTTCTTT. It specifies CASSLVRTGLNTEAFF.

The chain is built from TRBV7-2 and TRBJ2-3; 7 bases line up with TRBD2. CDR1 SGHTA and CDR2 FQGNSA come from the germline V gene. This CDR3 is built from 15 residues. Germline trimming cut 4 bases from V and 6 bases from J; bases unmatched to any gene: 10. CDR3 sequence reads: CASSSRGGGLDTQYF. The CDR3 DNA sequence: TGTGCCAGCAGCTCACGAGGCGGGGGTTTGGATACGCAGTATTTT.

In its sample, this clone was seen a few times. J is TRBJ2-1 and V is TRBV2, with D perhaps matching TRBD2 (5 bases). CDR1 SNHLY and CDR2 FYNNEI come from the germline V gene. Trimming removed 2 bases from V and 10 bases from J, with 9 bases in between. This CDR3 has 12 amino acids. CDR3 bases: TGTGCCAGCAGTGAAACGAGAGGGGAGCAGTTCTTC. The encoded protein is CASSETRGEQFF.

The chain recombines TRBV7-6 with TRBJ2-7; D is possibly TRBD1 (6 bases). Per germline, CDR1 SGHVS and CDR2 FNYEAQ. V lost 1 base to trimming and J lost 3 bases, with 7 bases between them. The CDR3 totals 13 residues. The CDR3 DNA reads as TGTGCCAGCAGCTTAGAAGGGGGCTACGAGCAGTACTTC. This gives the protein CASSLEGGYEQYF.

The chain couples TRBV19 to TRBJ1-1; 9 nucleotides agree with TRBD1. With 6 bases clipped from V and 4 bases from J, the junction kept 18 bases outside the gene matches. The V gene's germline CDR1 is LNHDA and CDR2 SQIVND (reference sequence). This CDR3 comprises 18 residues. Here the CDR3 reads CASSPLMGGDRVTTEAFF. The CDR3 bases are TGTGCCAGTAGCCCCCTGATGGGTGGGGACAGGGTTACCACTGAAGCTTTCTTT. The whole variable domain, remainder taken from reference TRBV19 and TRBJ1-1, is DGGITQSPKYLFRKEGQNVTLSCEQNLNHDAMYWYRQDPGQGLRLIYYSQIVNDFQKGDIAEGYSVSREKKESFPLTVTSAQKNPTAFYLCASSPLMGGDRVTTEAFFGQGTRLTVV.

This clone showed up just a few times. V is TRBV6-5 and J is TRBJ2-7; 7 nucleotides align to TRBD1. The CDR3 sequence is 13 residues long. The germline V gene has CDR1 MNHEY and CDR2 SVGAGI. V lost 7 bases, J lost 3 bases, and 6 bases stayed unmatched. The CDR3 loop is CASKGQDVYEQYF. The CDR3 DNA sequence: TGTGCCAGCAAAGGACAGGATGTCTACGAGCAGTACTTC.

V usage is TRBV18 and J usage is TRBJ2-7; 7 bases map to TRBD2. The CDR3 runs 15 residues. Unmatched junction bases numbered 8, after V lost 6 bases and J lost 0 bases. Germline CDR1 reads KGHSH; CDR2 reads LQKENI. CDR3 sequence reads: CASSDGTMPSYEQYF. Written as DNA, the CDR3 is TGTGCCAGCTCGGACGGGACTATGCCCTCCTACGAGCAGTACTTC.